This T cell receptor beta chain is from a study of T cells in Graves' hyperthyroidism and ophthalmopathy. Newly diagnosed hyperthyroidism, duration under 2 months, in patients aged 18 to 65. Before ophthalmopathy appeared, progressors gave blood at initial hyperthyroidism diagnosis. The V gene end was trimmed by 5 bases and the J gene end by 6 bases; junction bases not matched to a gene: 5. This CDR3 is built from 13 residues. Germline lookup yields CDR1 MNHEY and CDR2 SVGEGT. This clonotype has a count of ten or more. Amplification yielded TCR beta CDR3 regions, with RNA transcripts as the source. First-round RT-PCR targeting the TCR CDR3 was performed with the HTBI primer set. TCRdb used MiXCR to reprocess the multiplex PCR reads, holding one entry per CDR3 protein. The profile shows hundreds of thousands of distinct CDR3 sequences, approximately 15% of them singletons.

This receptor was obtained from a woman in her twenties or thirties with Graves' hyperthyroidism that later progressed to Graves' ophthalmopathy. Sample: blood. V is TRBV6-2 or TRBV6-3 and J is TRBJ2-7; 9 bases match TRBD1. CDR3 residues: CASSVGQGREQYF. CDR3 nucleotide sequence: TGTGCCAGCAGTGTAGGACAGGGGCGCGAGCAGTACTTC.